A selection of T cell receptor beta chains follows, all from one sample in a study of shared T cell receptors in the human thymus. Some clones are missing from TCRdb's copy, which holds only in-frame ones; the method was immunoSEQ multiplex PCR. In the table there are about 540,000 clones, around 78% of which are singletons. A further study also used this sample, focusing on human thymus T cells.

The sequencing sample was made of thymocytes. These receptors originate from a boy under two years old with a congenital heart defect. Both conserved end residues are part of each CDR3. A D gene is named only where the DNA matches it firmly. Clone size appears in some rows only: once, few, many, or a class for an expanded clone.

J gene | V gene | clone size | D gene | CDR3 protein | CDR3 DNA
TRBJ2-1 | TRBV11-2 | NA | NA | CASNSRRVFSYNEQFF | TGTGCCAGCAACTCCCGGCGGGTATTCTCCTACAATGAGCAGTTCTTC
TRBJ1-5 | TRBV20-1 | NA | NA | CSASQGQPQHF | TGCAGTGCTAGTCAGGGTCAGCCCCAGCATTTT
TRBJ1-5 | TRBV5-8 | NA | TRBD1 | CASSARQGPMFQPQHF | TGTGCCAGCAGCGCCCGACAGGGCCCGATGTTTCAGCCCCAGCATTTT
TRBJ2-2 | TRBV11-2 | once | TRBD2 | CASSSLLAGESTGELFF | TGTGCCAGCAGCTCCTTACTAGCGGGAGAAAGTACCGGGGAGCTGTTTTTT
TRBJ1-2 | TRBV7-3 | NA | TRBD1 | CASSSQARGQGYNYGYTF | TGTGCCAGCAGCTCCCAGGCCCGGGGACAGGGATACAACTATGGCTACACCTTC
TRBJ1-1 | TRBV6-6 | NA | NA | CASSYSMGIRGTEAFF | TGTGCCAGCAGTTACTCGATGGGAATTCGGGGCACTGAAGCTTTCTTT
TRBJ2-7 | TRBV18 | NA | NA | CASSPHPVTDEQYF | TGTGCCAGCTCACCACACCCAGTAACCGACGAGCAGTACTTC
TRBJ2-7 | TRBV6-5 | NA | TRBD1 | CASRAGTDSYEQYF | TGTGCCAGCCGGGCCGGGACAGACTCCTACGAGCAGTACTTC
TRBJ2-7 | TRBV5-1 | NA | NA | CASSLRTGVARVPYEQYF | TGCGCCAGCAGCTTGAGGACGGGGGTAGCGAGAGTCCCTTACGAGCAGTACTTC
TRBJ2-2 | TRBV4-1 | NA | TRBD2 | CASSQGGTSGRAHTGELFF | TGCGCCAGCAGCCAAGGGGGGACTAGCGGGAGGGCCCACACCGGGGAGCTGTTTTTT
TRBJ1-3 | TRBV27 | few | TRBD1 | CASTSEGGKNRRGNTIYF | TGTGCCAGCACTTCGGAAGGGGGCAAGAACCGCCGGGGCAACACCATATATTTT
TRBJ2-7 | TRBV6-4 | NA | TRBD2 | CASKGAGLAEHYEQYF | TGTGCCAGCAAAGGAGCTGGACTAGCGGAGCATTACGAGCAGTACTTC
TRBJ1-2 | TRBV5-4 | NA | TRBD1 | CASSRRTGDYGYTF | TGTGCCAGCAGCCGCAGGACAGGGGATTATGGCTACACCTTC
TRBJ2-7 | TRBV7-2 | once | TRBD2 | CASSPPAVAGAPESYEQYF | TGTGCCAGCAGCCCCCCGGCGGTAGCGGGAGCCCCGGAGTCCTACGAGCAGTACTTC
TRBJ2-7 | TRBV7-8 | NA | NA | CASTSSPYEQYF | TGTGCCAGCACCTCGTCCCCCTACGAGCAGTACTTC
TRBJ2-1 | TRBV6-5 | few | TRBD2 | CASSRTSGRAREQFF | TGTGCCAGCAGTCGCACTAGCGGGAGGGCCAGGGAGCAGTTCTTC
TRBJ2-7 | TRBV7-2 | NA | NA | CASSGRASSYEQYF | TGTGCCAGCAGCGGGCGGGCAAGCTCCTACGAGCAGTACTTC
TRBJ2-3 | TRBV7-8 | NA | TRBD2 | CASSSSSGRIADTQYF | TGTGCCAGCAGCTCATCTAGCGGGAGGATTGCAGATACGCAGTATTTT
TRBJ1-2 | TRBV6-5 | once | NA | CASSYGRVSNYGYTF | TGTGCCAGCAGTTACGGGAGGGTCTCTAACTATGGCTACACCTTC
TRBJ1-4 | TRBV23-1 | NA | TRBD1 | CASSSGQVCGRDEKLFF | TGCGCCAGCAGTTCGGGACAGGTTTGCGGGAGGGATGAAAAACTGTTTTTT
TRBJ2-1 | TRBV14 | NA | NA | CASSQDGGAGRTYNEQFF | TGTGCCAGCAGCCAAGACGGAGGAGCGGGTCGAACCTACAATGAGCAGTTCTTC
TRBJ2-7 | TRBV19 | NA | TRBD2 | CASSIVREGTYEQYF | TGTGCCAGTAGTATAGTAAGGGAGGGAACCTACGAGCAGTACTTC
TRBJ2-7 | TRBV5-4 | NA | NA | CATNRAPWEQYF | TGTGCCACTAACAGGGCCCCCTGGGAGCAGTACTTC
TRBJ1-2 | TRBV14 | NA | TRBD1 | CASSPGDRVWYYGYTF | TGTGCCAGCAGCCCGGGAGACAGGGTATGGTACTATGGCTACACCTTC
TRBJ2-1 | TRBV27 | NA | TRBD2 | CASSLAGTRWNEQFF | TGTGCCAGCAGTTTAGCCGGGACTAGGTGGAATGAGCAGTTCTTC
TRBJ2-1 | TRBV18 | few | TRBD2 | CASSPSRLAGTSYNEQFF | TGTGCCAGCTCACCATCGAGACTAGCGGGAACCTCCTACAATGAGCAGTTCTTC
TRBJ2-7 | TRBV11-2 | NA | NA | CASVQGNGEREQYF | TGTGCCAGCGTCCAGGGGAACGGTGAGCGCGAGCAGTACTTC
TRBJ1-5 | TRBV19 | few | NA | CASSSPNQPQHF | TGTGCCAGTAGTTCCCCAAATCAGCCCCAGCATTTT
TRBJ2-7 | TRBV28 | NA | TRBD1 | CASSIYRGLQYEQYF | TGTGCCAGCAGTATATACAGGGGGCTACAGTACGAGCAGTACTTC
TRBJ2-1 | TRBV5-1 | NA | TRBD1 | CASSNRQGSEQFF | TGCGCCAGCAGCAACCGACAGGGGTCTGAGCAGTTCTTC
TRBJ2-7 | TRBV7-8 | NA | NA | CASSLDGRGLHEQYF | TGTGCCAGCAGCTTAGATGGTAGAGGTTTACACGAGCAGTACTTC
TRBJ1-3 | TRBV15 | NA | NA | CATSRVGGPNGNSGNTIYF | TGTGCCACCAGCAGAGTCGGAGGACCTAACGGTAACTCTGGAAACACCATATATTTT
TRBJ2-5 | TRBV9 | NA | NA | CASSSKGCETQYF | TGTGCCAGCAGCTCGAAGGGGTGCGAGACCCAGTACTTC
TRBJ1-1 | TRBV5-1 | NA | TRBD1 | CASSTRQGARTEAFF | TGCGCCAGCAGCACCAGACAGGGGGCGAGGACTGAAGCTTTCTTT
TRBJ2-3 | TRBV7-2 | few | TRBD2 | CASSLVPAGAADTQYF | TGTGCCAGCAGCTTAGTCCCAGCGGGAGCGGCAGATACGCAGTATTTT
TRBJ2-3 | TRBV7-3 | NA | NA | CASSYPRLSDTQYF | TGTGCCAGCAGCTATCCTAGGCTTTCAGATACGCAGTATTTT
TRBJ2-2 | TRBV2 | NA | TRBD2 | CASSATSGRAEDTGELFF | TGTGCCAGCAGTGCGACTAGCGGGAGGGCCGAGGACACCGGGGAGCTGTTTTTT
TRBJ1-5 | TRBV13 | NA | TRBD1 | CASSLGQGGVQPQHF | TGTGCCAGCAGCCTGGGACAGGGTGGTGTTCAGCCCCAGCATTTT
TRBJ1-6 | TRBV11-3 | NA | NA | CASRRRKSDYSPLHF | TGTGCCAGCAGACGACGGAAATCGGACTATTCACCCCTCCACTTT